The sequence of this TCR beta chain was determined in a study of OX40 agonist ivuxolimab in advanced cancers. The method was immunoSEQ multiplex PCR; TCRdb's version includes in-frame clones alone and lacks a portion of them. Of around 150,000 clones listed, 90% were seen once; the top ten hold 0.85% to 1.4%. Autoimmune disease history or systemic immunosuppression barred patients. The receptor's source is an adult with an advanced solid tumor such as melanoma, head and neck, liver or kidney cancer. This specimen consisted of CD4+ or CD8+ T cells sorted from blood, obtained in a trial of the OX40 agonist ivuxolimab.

The CDR3 spells CASSEPPGGSEAFF. CDR3 in DNA: TGTGCCAGCAGTGAACCCCCGGGGGGGAGTGAAGCTTTCTTT. V and J are TRBV6-1 and TRBJ1-1, with D perhaps TRBD1 (5 bases). This CDR3 comprises 14 residues. The V and J ends lost 2 bases and 7 bases respectively, with 14 bases between them. CDR1 MNHNS and CDR2 SASEGT come from the germline V gene.